The sequence of this T cell receptor (beta chain) was determined in a study of blood T cell repertoires in COVID-19. Whole-study context: Acute and convalescent COVID-19 samples came from the United States, Italy and Spain.

Germline CDR1 reads SGHDN; CDR2 reads FVKESK. V gave up 1 base and J gave up 6 bases, with 9 bases separating them. The CDR3 has 13 amino acids. In the original analysis: Counts of nucleated cells, estimated from reference gene primer amplification, were obtained. Method: immunoSEQ multiplex PCR; TCRdb's copy keeps in-frame clones and lacks some. Clone size and the V and J calls come from that table; the DNA yielded D and trimming. The sample lists 90,000 or so clones; around 90% were seen once. This sequence joins TRBV14 and TRBJ1-2, with unresolved D. This sequence originates from a woman in her 70s with acute or convalescent COVID-19. Sequenced material: peripheral blood. CDR3 nucleotides: TGTGCCAGCAGCCAAGTGTACCTACATGGCTACACCTTC. Translated: CASSQVYLHGYTF.